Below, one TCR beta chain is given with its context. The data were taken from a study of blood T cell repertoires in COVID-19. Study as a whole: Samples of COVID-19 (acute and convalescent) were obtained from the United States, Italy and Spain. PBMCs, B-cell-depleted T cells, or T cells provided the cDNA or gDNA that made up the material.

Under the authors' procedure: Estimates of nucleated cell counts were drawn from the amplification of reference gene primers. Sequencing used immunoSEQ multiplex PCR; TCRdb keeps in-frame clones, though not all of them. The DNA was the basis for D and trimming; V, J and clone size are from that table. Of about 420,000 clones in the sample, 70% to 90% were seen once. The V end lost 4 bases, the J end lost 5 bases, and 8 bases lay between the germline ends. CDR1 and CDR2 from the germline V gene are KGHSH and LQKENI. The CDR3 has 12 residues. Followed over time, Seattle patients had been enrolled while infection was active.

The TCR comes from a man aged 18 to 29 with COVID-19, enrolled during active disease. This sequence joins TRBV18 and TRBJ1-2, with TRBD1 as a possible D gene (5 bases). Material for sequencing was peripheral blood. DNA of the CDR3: TGTGCCAGCTCACAAGGGGAATATGGCTACACCTTC. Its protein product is CASSQGEYGYTF.